This TCR beta chain was captured in a study of post-analysis software for immune sequencing data. Study-level background: There were relapsing-remitting, secondary progressive and progressive-relapsing multiple sclerosis among the disease courses included.

Unique molecular identifiers were carried by the TCR beta cDNA libraries. Starting from around 1 to 10 million T cells, the study yielded about 490,000 cDNA molecules. TCRdb re-analysed the PCR reads in MiXCR, keeping a single row per CDR3 protein. Seen here are about 560,000 distinct CDR3 sequences, around 40% observed once, and the top ten hold 1.5% to 2%. In germline, CDR1 is MNHNY, CDR2 SVGAGI (reference sequence). CDR3 size: 15 residues. V was pared by 0 bases and J by 3 bases, with 2 bases of the junction left unmatched. Study conclusions and caveats: When patients were compared with controls, five TRBV segments were more frequent, TRBV5-6, TRBV5-1 and TRBV20-1 among them. The authors found that F measure strongly co-clustered same-batch samples.

Turning to this clonotype: As yet, its antigen is unknown.

Sequences were obtained from blood. This receptor was taken from a girl aged 10 to 17 with multiple sclerosis. The chain uses TRBV6-6 and TRBJ2-1, with 7 bases identical to TRBD2. CDR3 loop: CASSYSRTSYNEQFF. CDR3 nucleotides: TGTGCCAGCAGTTACTCACGGACTAGCTACAATGAGCAGTTCTTC.